This T cell receptor beta chain was identified in a study of metastatic and nonmetastatic thyroid tumors. Whole-study context: The comparison covered peripheral blood and tumor or nodule tissue in malignant and benign thyroid patients.

Each patient came to thyroid surgery without any prior treatment (of any kind). Study findings and constraints: Within blood and tumor, benign nodules reportedly had significantly lower TCR beta diversity than malignant thyroid tumors did.

Under the authors' procedure: The authors used CDR3 differences across clinicopathological groups to build a distant-metastasis classifier for papillary thyroid cancer. MiXCR was used by TCRdb to re-call the PCR reads. What appears here as the V and J calls and clone size reflects TCRdb's work, not the paper's. The sample holds tens of thousands of clones, more than 12% seen once. Many counts were recorded for this clone. Its cognate antigen is unknown. Trimming took off 0 bases at V and 2 bases at J, with 4 bases between the two ends. CDR3 size: 13 residues. Per the germline V gene, CDR1 is KGHSH and CDR2 is LQKENI.

The sample taken for sequencing was tumor tissue. The V and J genes are TRBV18 and TRBJ2-5; D gene uncertain. The sequence was obtained from a female donor with papillary thyroid cancer or a benign thyroid nodule (not recorded which). Some clones in this sample may be carry-over from other donors' samples. The CDR3 protein is CASSPPGQETQYF. The CDR3 nucleotides are TGTGCCAGCTCACCACCCGGTCAAGAGACCCAGTACTTC.